This TCR beta chain originates from a study of CD8+ T cells in alopecia areata. Study results and limitations: Normal skin's resident alphabeta T cells are sequenced alongside lesional scalp T cells. Lesional scalp exceeded normal scalp in clonality, especially in alopecia totalis/universalis. Only a single nonresponder existed, so baseline CD8+ expansion links stay unclear.

As to treatment: oral pan-JAK inhibitor, 5-10 mg twice daily. Comment on this clone: Antigen unknown.

The J segment lost 6 bases and the V segment lost 0 bases, leaving 9 bases of the junction unmatched. CDR1 is SGDLS, CDR2 YYNGEE, per germline. CDR3 length: 15 residues. The sequencing template was cDNA reverse transcribed from extracted RNA. The assay was immunoSEQ multiplex PCR, and TCRdb's table has in-frame clones only and misses some. The profile shows about 76,000 clones, 66% of them singletons. Material: CD8+ T cells sorted from blood, obtained at week 24, from a patient treated with tofacitinib. This clonotype was obtained from a human donor with alopecia areata. This chain links TRBV9 with TRBJ2-7, with 7 bases fitting TRBD2. CDR3 nucleotide sequence: TGTGCCAGCAGCGTAGGGGGAGGGAGCCCAGGCGAGCAGTACTTC. This gives the protein CASSVGGGSPGEQYF. Combining the CDR3 with reference TRBV9 and TRBJ2-7 gives the whole variable domain DSGVTQTPKHLITATGQRVTLRCSPRSGDLSVYWYQQSLDQGLQFLIQYYNGEERAKGNILERFSAQQFPDLHSELNLSSLELGDSALYFCASSVGGGSPGEQYFGPGTRLTVT.